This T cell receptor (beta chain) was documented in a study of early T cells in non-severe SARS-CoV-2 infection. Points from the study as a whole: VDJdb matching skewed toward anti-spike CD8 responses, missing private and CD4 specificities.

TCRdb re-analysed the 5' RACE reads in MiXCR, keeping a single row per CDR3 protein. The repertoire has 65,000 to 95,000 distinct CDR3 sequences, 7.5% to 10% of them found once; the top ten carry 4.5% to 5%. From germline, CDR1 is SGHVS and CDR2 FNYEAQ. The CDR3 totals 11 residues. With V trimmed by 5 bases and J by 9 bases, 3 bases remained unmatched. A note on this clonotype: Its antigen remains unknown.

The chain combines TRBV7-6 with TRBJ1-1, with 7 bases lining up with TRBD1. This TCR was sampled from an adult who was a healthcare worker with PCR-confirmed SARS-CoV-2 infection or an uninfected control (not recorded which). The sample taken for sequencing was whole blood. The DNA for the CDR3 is TGTGCCAGCAGCACGACAGGGAAAGCTTTCTTT. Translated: CASSTTGKAFF.